The T cell receptor beta chain under discussion was sequenced for a study of identical twins. Looked up from germline, CDR1 is LGHNA and CDR2 is YNFKEQ. CDR3 size: 15 residues. V was clipped by 6 bases and J by 1 base; unmatched bases: 7. This clonotype was seen many times. In TCRdb, the 5' RACE reads were re-called with MiXCR into one record per CDR3 protein. The table includes roughly 230,000 distinct CDR3 sequences, approximately 8.6% detected once. This same sample was also taken into another study, of yellow fever vaccine responses in identical twins.

Sample: CD8+ T cells sorted from blood. The chain uses TRBV4-2 and TRBJ2-7, with TRBD2 matching 9 bases. This clonotype was sampled from a woman between 18 and 29 years old in good health. The CDR3 protein is CASRVAGAGSYEQYF. CDR3 in DNA: TGTGCCAGCAGGGTAGCGGGAGCCGGGTCCTACGAGCAGTACTTC.